These 25 T cell receptor beta chains were sequenced from one sample in a study of blood T cell repertoires in COVID-19. Generated by immunoSEQ multiplex PCR, the TCRdb table keeps only in-frame clones and is missing some. The sample holds about 41,000 clones, 81% seen once. What was sequenced was peripheral blood. The receptors were sampled from a man aged 35 to 55 with active or convalescent COVID-19.

The rearrangement links TRBV6-5 to TRBJ1-2; D remains ambiguous. This CDR3 has 14 amino acids. Germline CDR1 MNHEY, CDR2 SVGAGI. Between the trimmed V and J ends, which lost 0 bases and 8 bases, there was a span of 13 bases. Written as DNA, the CDR3 is TGTGCCAGCAGTTACTCGGGCGGGCGTAGGGGCTACACCTTC. Protein product: CASSYSGGRRGYTF.

This clone occurred once. The V call is TRBV29-1, the J call TRBJ1-4; D remains ambiguous. The V gene's germline CDR1 is SQVTM and CDR2 ANQGSEA. Deletions cut 0 bases from V and 4 bases from J, with 15 bases between. The CDR3 loop spans 16 amino acids. CDR3 loop: CSVEDPGKKSNEKLFF. Written as DNA, the CDR3 is TGCAGCGTTGAAGATCCGGGAAAGAAGAGTAATGAAAAACTGTTTTTT.

The genes are TRBV7-6 and TRBJ1-1, with D possibly being TRBD1 (5 bases). CDR3 size: 14 residues. Deletions cut 4 bases from V and 1 base from J, with 10 bases between. CDR1 SGHVS and CDR2 FNYEAQ come from the germline V gene. CDR3 bases: TGTGCCAGCAGCTCCGGGGGGGGGAACACTGAAGCTTTCTTT. It specifies CASSSGGGNTEAFF.

The chain is built from TRBV30 and TRBJ2-1, with TRBD1 identical over 7 bases. Germline V gene lookup returns CDR1 GTSNPN and CDR2 SVGIG (reference sequence). V dropped 4 bases and J dropped 10; count of bases not matched to a gene: 7. The CDR3 is 12 residues long. CDR3 sequence (DNA): TGTGCCTGGAATCACGGACAGGCCGAGCAGTTCTTC. Translating it yields CAWNHGQAEQFF.

The DNA of the CDR3 is TGCGCCAGCAGCTTGGGACAGGGGGCGGGGAACACTGAAGCTTTCTTT. Translating gives CASSLGQGAGNTEAFF. The rearrangement joins TRBV5-1 to TRBJ1-1; 10 bases are a match to TRBD1. V lost 0 bases to trimming and J lost 1 base; unmatched junction nucleotides: 3. The germline V gene encodes CDR1 SGHRS and CDR2 YFSETQ. This CDR3 has 16 residues.

The chain joins TRBV7-2 to TRBJ1-1; D is undetermined. Germline lookup yields CDR1 SGHTA and CDR2 FQGNSA. This CDR3 comprises 14 residues. The V and J ends lost 2 bases and 3 bases respectively, with 10 bases between them. The CDR3 DNA is TGTGCCAGCAGCTTATCGGCCGGGGACACTGAAGCTTTCTTT. This sequence encodes CASSLSAGDTEAFF.

The chain uses TRBV7-3 and TRBJ2-7, with 7 bases lining up with TRBD2. Germline V gene data show CDR1 as SGHTA and CDR2 as FQGTGA. V was clipped by 5 bases and J by 6 bases; unmatched bases: 4. This CDR3 contains 12 residues. The CDR3, as DNA: TGTGCCAGCAGCCTGACTAGCTGCGAGCAGTACTTC. Its protein is CASSLTSCEQYF.

J is TRBJ1-4 and V is TRBV7-2, with 7 bases aligning to TRBD1. This CDR3 region has 16 residues. Losses at the gene ends were 4 bases for V and 3 bases for J; bases not matched to a gene: 8. Germline assignment: CDR1 SGHTA and CDR2 FQGNSA. This CDR3 is CASSWAGRGANEKLFF. The CDR3 nucleotides read TGTGCCAGCAGCTGGGCGGGCAGGGGGGCTAATGAAAAACTGTTTTTT.

The rearrangement links TRBV7-2 to TRBJ2-5, with TRBD2 matching over 8 bases. V trimming: 6 bases; J trimming: 2 bases; junction bases outside the gene matches: 8. The CDR3 is 15 amino acids. The germline V gene encodes CDR1 SGHTA and CDR2 FQGNSA. The CDR3 nucleotides read TGTGCCAGCAGTTCTAGCGGGCTGGTTCAAGAGACCCAGTACTTC. This codes for CASSSSGLVQETQYF.

This clone was seen only a few times. The CDR3 here is CASSYSVSGGSELANYGYTF. The CDR3 DNA reads as TGTGCCAGCAGTTACTCTGTGTCTGGCGGATCCGAGCTAGCTAACTATGGCTACACCTTC. The chain joins TRBV6-2 or TRBV6-3 to TRBJ1-2; D is undetermined. Deletions cut 0 bases from V and 0 bases from J, with 23 bases between. The germline gives CDR1 MNHEY, CDR2 SVGEGT. The CDR3 consists of 20 residues.

The DNA for the CDR3 is TGTGCCAGTAGTAAGACAGGGGCCCCAAGCCAAAACATTCAGTACTTC. Translating gives CASSKTGAPSQNIQYF. This sequence joins TRBV19 and TRBJ2-4; 8 bases agree with TRBD1. The V gene end was trimmed by 4 bases and the J gene end by 5 bases; junction bases not matched to a gene: 10. The CDR3 spans 16 residues. Germline lookup yields CDR1 LNHDA and CDR2 SQIVND (reference sequence).

V gene TRBV5-1 combines with J gene TRBJ2-2; 8 nucleotides agree with TRBD2. The V and J ends lost 8 bases and 3 bases, in that order; junction bases with no gene match: 6. Germline CDR1 and CDR2: SGHRS and YFSETQ. The CDR3 totals 14 residues. This chain's CDR3 is CASSGTRDTGELFF. For the CDR3, the DNA is TGCGCCAGTTCCGGGACTAGGGACACCGGGGAGCTGTTTTTT.

The chain uses TRBV10-1 and TRBJ2-2, with a possible D match to TRBD1 (5 bases). Germline V gene data show CDR1 as WNHNN and CDR2 as SYGVQD (reference sequence). V lost 1 base and J lost 6, with 21 bases in between. This CDR3 contains 18 residues. The CDR3 sequence: CASSEFLRHLGRPGELFF. CDR3 nucleotides: TGCGCCAGCAGTGAGTTTCTACGACATTTGGGGCGACCCGGGGAGCTGTTTTTT.

J is TRBJ2-2 and V is TRBV19; 9 bases fit TRBD2. The CDR3 spans 16 residues. J lost 0 bases, V lost 6 bases, and 5 bases had no gene match. The V gene's germline CDR1 is LNHDA and CDR2 SQIVND (reference sequence). CDR3 region: CASRGASGANTGELFF. The CDR3, as DNA: TGTGCCAGTAGGGGGGCTAGCGGGGCGAACACCGGGGAGCTGTTTTTT.

The chain carries TRBV3-1 (or the pseudogene TRBV3-2) and TRBJ1-1; D is undetermined. CDR1 and CDR2 (germline): LGHDT, YNNKEL (reference sequence). There are 11 residues in the CDR3. Trimming shortened V by 8 bases and J by 5 bases, and 9 bases separated the two germline ends. The CDR3 DNA reads as TGTGCCAGCGGGCGGAGGACTGAAGCTTTCTTT. Translation gives CASGRRTEAFF.

The genes are TRBV5-1 and TRBJ2-3; a weak D match, TRBD2 (5 bases). Trimming left V 0 bases short and J 4 bases short, with 9 bases between. In germline, CDR1 is SGHRS, CDR2 YFSETQ. The CDR3 is 14 amino acids. CDR3 sequence: CASSLDLASDTQYF. Here the CDR3 DNA reads TGCGCCAGCAGCTTGGATCTAGCCTCAGATACGCAGTATTTT.

J is TRBJ2-3 and V is TRBV28; 9 bases are shared with TRBD1. V dropped 6 bases and J dropped 0; count of bases not matched to a gene: 4. The CDR3 runs 15 residues. Germline V lookup: CDR1 MDHEN, CDR2 SYDVKM. CDR3 DNA: TGTGCCAGCAGACGACAGGGGGGTAGCACAGATACGCAGTATTTT. This sequence encodes CASRRQGGSTDTQYF. Full variable domain (rest looked up from reference TRBV28 and TRBJ2-3): DVKVTQSSRYLVKRTGEKVFLECVQDMDHENMFWYRQDPGLGLRLIYFSYDVKMKEKGDIPEGYSVSREKKERFSLILESASTNQTSMYLCASRRQGGSTDTQYFGPGTRLTVL.

J is TRBJ2-1 and V is TRBV5-1; TRBD2 aligns across 10 bases. The junction had 21 bases not matched to a gene; V was cut back by 3 bases and J by 9 bases. Germline V gene sequence: CDR1 SGHRS, CDR2 YFSETQ. This CDR3 is 19 amino acids long. CDR3 loop: CASSSPTSGIQASSGEQFF. The CDR3 DNA reads as TGCGCCAGCAGCTCTCCTACTAGCGGGATTCAGGCATCGAGCGGTGAGCAGTTCTTC.

The chain uses TRBV28 and TRBJ1-3; no clear D. The CDR3 contains 14 residues. Between the trimmed V and J ends, which lost 5 bases and 4 bases, there was a span of 12 bases. Germline V lookup: CDR1 MDHEN, CDR2 SYDVKM. The CDR3 coding sequence is TGTGCCAGCAGTCTTCCAGGAGGCGGAAACACCATATATTTT. Translation: CASSLPGGGNTIYF.

V usage is TRBV18 and J usage is TRBJ1-1, with D perhaps matching TRBD1 (6 bases). The V gene lost 5 bases and the J gene lost 3 bases, with 13 bases spanning the gap. Germline-derived CDR1 and CDR2 are KGHSH and LQKENI. This CDR3 is built from 14 residues. The CDR3 reads CASSGGALYTEAFF. CDR3 DNA: TGTGCCAGCTCAGGGGGGGCACTGTACACTGAAGCTTTCTTT.

The genes are TRBV6-4 and TRBJ2-1, with D possibly matching TRBD2 (5 bases). The germline V gene encodes CDR1 MRHNA and CDR2 SNTAGT. There are 13 residues in the CDR3. V lost 3 bases and J 7 bases, leaving 10 bases between the germline ends. The CDR3 region is CASSDERGNEQFF. DNA of the CDR3: TGTGCCAGCAGTGATGAGCGAGGGAATGAGCAGTTCTTC.

In this sample, this clone turned up once. This chain uses TRBV30 with TRBJ1-1; D might be TRBD1 (6 bases). There are 13 residues in the CDR3. V dropped 5 bases and J dropped 10 bases, with 20 bases sitting between them. Germline assignment: CDR1 GTSNPN and CDR2 SVGIG (reference sequence). The CDR3 region has the DNA TGTGCCTGGTCCTCAGGGGACAATACGGGAGCTTTCTTT. Its translation is CAWSSGDNTGAFF.

This clone was observed a few times. The rearrangement uses TRBV27 and TRBJ2-7; 7 bases fit TRBD1. The CDR3 totals 15 residues. Germline lookup yields CDR1 MNHEY and CDR2 SMNVEV (reference sequence). Trimming cost V 0 bases and J 7 bases; bases outside gene matches: 9. The CDR3 DNA sequence: TGTGCCAGCAGTTTATCGGGGCAGGGGGTAGGGGAGCAGTACTTC. It codes for CASSLSGQGVGEQYF.

This chain joins TRBV27 and TRBJ2-5; 10 nucleotides line up with TRBD2. The V gene end was trimmed by 8 bases and the J gene end by 5 bases; junction bases not matched to a gene: 8. The germline V gene has CDR1 MNHEY and CDR2 SMNVEV (reference sequence). This CDR3 has 14 amino acids. CDR3 protein: CASQLAGHQETQYF. The CDR3 DNA reads as TGTGCCAGCCAACTAGCGGGACATCAGGAGACCCAGTACTTC.

CDR3 loop: CASNGEGFNTEAFF. CDR3 DNA sequence: TGTGCCAGTAACGGGGAGGGGTTCAACACTGAAGCTTTCTTT. This chain joins TRBV19 and TRBJ1-1; a weak D match, TRBD1 (5 bases). There are 14 residues in the CDR3. The germline V and J ends were trimmed by 7 bases and 2 bases, with 14 bases remaining between them. CDR1 is LNHDA, CDR2 SQIVND, per germline (reference sequence).